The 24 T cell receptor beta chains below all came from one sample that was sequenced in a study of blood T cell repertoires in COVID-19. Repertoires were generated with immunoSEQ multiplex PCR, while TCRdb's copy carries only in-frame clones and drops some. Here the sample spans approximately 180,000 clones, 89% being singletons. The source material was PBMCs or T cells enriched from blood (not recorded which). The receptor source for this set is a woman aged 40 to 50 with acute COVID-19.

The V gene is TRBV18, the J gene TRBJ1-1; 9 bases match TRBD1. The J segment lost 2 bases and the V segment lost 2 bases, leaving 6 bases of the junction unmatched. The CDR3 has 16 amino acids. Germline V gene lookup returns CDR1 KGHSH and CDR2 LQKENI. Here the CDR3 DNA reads TGTGCCAGCTCACCAACAGGGGGCCTACAAAACACTGAAGCTTTCTTT. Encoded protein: CASSPTGGLQNTEAFF.

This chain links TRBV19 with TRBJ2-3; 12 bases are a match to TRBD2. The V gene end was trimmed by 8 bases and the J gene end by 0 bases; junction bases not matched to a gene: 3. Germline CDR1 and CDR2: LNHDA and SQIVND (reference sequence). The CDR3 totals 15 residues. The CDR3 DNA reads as TGTGCCAGTGCTAGCGGGGGGGTTAGCACAGATACGCAGTATTTT. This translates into CASASGGVSTDTQYF.

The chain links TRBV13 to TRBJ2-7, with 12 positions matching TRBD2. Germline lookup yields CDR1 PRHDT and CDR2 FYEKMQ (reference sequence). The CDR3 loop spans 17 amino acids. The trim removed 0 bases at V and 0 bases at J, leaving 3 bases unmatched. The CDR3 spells CASSLGLAGGISYEQYF. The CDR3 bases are TGTGCCAGCAGCTTAGGACTAGCGGGGGGTATCTCCTACGAGCAGTACTTC.

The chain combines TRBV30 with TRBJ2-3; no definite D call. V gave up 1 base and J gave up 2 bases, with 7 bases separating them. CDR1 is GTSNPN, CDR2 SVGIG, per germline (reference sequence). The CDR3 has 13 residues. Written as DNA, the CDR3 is TGTGCCTGGAGTGATGGGCACACAGATACGCAGTATTTT. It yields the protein CAWSDGHTDTQYF. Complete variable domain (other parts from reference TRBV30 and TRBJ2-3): SQTIHQWPATLVQPVGSPLSLECTVEGTSNPNLYWYRQAAGRGLQLLFYSVGIGQISSEVPQNLSASRPQDRQFILSSKKLLLSDSGFYLCAWSDGHTDTQYFGPGTRLTVL.

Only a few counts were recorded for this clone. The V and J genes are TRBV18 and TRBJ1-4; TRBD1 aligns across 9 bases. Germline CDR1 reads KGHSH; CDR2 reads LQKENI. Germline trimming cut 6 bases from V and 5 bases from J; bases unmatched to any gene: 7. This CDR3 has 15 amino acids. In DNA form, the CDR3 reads TGTGCCAGCTCTCCTTACGGGACAGGGAATGAAAAACTGTTTTTT. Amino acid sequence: CASSPYGTGNEKLFF.

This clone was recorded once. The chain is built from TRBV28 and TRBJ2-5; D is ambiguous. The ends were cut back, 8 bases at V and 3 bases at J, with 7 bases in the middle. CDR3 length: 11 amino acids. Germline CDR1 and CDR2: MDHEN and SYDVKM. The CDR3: CASLAEETQYF. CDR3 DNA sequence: TGTGCCAGCTTGGCGGAAGAGACCCAGTACTTC.

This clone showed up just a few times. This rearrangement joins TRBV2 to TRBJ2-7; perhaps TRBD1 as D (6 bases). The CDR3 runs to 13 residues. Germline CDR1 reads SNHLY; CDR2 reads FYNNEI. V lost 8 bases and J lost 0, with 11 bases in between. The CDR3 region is CASGRTDSYEQYF. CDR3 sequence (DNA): TGTGCCAGCGGTAGGACAGACTCCTACGAGCAGTACTTC.

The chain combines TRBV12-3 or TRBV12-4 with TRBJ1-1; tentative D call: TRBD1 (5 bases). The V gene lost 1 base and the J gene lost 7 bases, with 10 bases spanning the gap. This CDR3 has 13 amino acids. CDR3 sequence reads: CASSLVLGGEAFF. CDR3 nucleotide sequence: TGTGCCAGCAGTTTAGTATTGGGGGGTGAAGCTTTCTTT.

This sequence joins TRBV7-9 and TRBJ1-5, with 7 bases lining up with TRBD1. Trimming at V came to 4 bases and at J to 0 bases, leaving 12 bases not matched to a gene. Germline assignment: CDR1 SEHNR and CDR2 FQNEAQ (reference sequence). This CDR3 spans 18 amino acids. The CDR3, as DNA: TGTGCCAGCAGCTCAGACAGGGAAACCCCCTATAGCAATCAGCCCCAGCATTTT. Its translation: CASSSDRETPYSNQPQHF.

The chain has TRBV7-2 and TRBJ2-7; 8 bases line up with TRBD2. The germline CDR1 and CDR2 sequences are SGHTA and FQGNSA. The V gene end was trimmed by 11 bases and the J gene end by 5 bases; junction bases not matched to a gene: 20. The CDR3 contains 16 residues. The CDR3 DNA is TGTGCCCTCCCCCCAAGGCGTCTAGCGGGTATCAACGAGCAGTACTTC. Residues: CALPPRRLAGINEQYF.

CDR3 region: CASSLDSAETGELFF. CDR3 nucleotides: TGTGCCAGCAGCCTGGACAGCGCCGAGACCGGGGAGCTGTTTTTT. The chain couples TRBV4-2 to TRBJ2-2; D possibly corresponds to TRBD1 (6 bases). V lost 4 bases, J lost 5 bases, and 14 bases lay in between. The CDR3 runs 15 residues. The germline V gene encodes CDR1 LGHNA and CDR2 YNFKEQ.

The CDR3 sequence is CASSPSAGTGSYEQYF. For the CDR3, the DNA is TGTGCCAGCAGCCCATCCGCGGGGACAGGGAGCTACGAGCAGTACTTC. This rearrangement joins TRBV7-2 to TRBJ2-7, with 9 bases lining up with TRBD1. CDR3 length equals 16 residues. CDR1 is SGHTA, CDR2 FQGNSA, per germline. The trim removed 5 bases at V and 3 bases at J, leaving 11 bases unmatched.

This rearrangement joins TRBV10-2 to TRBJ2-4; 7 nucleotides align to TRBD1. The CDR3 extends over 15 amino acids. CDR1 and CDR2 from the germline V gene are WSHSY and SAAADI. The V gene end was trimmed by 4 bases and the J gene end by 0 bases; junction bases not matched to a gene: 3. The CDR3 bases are TGCGCCAGCAGTGGACAGGGATCAGCCAAAAACATTCAGTACTTC. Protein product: CASSGQGSAKNIQYF.

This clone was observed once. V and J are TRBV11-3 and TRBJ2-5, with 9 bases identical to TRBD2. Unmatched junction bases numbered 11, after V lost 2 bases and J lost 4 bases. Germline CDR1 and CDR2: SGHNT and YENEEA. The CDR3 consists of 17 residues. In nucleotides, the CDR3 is TGTGCCAGCAGCTTACGCGGTGCTGCGGGGGGGCTAGAGACCCAGTACTTC. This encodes CASSLRGAAGGLETQYF.

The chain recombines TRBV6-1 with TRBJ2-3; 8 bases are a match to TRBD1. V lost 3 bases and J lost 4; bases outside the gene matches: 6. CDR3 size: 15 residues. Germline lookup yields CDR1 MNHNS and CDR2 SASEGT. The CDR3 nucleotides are TGTGCCAGCAGTGACGGGCAGGGGGCGGCAGATACGCAGTATTTT. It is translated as CASSDGQGAADTQYF.

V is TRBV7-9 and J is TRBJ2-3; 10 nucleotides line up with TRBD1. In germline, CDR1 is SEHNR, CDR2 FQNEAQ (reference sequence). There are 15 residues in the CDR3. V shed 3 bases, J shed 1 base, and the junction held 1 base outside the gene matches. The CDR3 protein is CASSFGQGGTDTQYF. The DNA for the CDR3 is TGTGCCAGCAGCTTCGGACAGGGGGGCACAGATACGCAGTATTTT.

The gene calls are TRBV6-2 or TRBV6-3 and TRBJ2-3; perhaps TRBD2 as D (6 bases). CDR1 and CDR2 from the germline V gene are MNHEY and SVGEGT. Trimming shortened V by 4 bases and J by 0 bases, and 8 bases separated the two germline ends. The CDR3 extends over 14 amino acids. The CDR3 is CASSLGTSTDTQYF. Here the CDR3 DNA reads TGTGCCAGCAGTTTGGGGACTAGCACAGATACGCAGTATTTT.

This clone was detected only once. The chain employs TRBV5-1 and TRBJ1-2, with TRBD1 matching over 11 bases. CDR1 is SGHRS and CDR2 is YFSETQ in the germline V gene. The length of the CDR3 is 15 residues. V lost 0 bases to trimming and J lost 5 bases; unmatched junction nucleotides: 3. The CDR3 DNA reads TGCGCCAGCAGCTTGGGGACAGGGGGCGCGTATGGCTACACCTTC. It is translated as CASSLGTGGAYGYTF.

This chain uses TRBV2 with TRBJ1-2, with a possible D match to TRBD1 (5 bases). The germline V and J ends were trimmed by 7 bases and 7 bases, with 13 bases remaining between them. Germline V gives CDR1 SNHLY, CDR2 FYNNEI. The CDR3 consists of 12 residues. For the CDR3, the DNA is TGTGCCAGCACCCTTAGCGGGGGTGGCTACACCTTC. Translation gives CASTLSGGGYTF.

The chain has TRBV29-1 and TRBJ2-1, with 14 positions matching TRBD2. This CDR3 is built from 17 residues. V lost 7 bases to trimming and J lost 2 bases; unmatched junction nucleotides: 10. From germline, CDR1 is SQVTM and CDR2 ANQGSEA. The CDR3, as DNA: TGCAGCGCCGAAGGTGGACTAGCGGGGGGAGCCTACAATGAGCAGTTCTTC. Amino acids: CSAEGGLAGGAYNEQFF.

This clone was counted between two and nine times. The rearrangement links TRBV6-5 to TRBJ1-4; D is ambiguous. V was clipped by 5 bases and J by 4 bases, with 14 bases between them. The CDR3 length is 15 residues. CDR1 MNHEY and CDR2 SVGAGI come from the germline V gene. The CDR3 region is CASSQAPGNNEKLFF. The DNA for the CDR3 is TGTGCCAGCAGTCAGGCCCCGGGGAATAATGAAAAACTGTTTTTT.

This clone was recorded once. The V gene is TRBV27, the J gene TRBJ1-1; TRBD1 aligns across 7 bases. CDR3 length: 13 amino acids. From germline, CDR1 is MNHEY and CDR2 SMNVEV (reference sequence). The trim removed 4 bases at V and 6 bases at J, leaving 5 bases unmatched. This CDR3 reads CASSSTGRAEAFF. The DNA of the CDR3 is TGTGCCAGCAGTTCGACAGGGCGGGCTGAAGCTTTCTTT.

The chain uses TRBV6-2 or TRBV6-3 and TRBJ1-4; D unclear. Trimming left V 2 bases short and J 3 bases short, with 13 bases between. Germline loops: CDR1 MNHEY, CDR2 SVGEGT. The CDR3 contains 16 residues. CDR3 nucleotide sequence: TGTGCCAGCAGTTACCACATAGGGAGGGCTAATGAAAAACTGTTTTTT. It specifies CASSYHIGRANEKLFF.

The CDR3 DNA reads as TGTGCCAGCAGCCAGCGGGATTATGGTGAGCAGTTCTTC. This codes for CASSQRDYGEQFF. The chain links TRBV4-2 to TRBJ2-1; D is possibly TRBD2 (6 bases). Trimming took 3 bases from V and 9 from J, leaving 12 bases between them. CDR3 size: 13 residues. CDR1 LGHNA and CDR2 YNFKEQ come from the germline V gene.